The clone carrying this T cell receptor beta chain occurred once. Cyclophosphamide on days +3 and +4 followed busulfan-fludarabine conditioning and a marrow graft. This entry belongs to a study of T cells after posttransplantation cyclophosphamide. Measured with immunoSEQ multiplex PCR; TCRdb has only the in-frame clones, and not every one. The sample yields some 8,500 clones, roughly 84% seen once. This material consisted of PBMCs, taken after allogeneic stem cell transplant with posttransplant cyclophosphamide. This TCR was sampled from a female patient between 40 and 55 years old who received an allogeneic stem cell transplant from an unrelated donor, was CMV-positive, and had no GVHD. Part of the T cells may come from the graft donor.

This CDR3 is CASSEIVVTSTDTQYF. CDR3 sequence (DNA): TGTGCCAGCAGTGAAATTGTTGTCACTAGCACAGATACGCAGTATTTT. The rearrangement uses TRBV2 and TRBJ2-3; D unresolved. This CDR3 is built from 16 residues. Trimming took 2 bases from V and 0 from J, leaving 12 bases between them. CDR1 is SNHLY, CDR2 FYNNEI, per germline.